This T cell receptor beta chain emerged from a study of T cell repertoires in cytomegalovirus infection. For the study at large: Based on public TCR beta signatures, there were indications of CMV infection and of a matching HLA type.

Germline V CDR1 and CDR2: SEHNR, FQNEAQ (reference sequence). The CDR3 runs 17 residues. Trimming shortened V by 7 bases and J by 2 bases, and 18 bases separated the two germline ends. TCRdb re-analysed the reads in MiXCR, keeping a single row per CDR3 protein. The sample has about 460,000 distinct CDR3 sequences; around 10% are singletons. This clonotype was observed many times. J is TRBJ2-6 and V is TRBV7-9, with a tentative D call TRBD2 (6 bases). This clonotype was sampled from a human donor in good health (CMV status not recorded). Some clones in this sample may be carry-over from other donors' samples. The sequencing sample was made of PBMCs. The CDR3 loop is CASNTDGGSPGANVLTF. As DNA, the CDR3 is TGTGCCAGCAACACAGACGGGGGATCACCTGGGGCCAACGTCCTGACTTTC.